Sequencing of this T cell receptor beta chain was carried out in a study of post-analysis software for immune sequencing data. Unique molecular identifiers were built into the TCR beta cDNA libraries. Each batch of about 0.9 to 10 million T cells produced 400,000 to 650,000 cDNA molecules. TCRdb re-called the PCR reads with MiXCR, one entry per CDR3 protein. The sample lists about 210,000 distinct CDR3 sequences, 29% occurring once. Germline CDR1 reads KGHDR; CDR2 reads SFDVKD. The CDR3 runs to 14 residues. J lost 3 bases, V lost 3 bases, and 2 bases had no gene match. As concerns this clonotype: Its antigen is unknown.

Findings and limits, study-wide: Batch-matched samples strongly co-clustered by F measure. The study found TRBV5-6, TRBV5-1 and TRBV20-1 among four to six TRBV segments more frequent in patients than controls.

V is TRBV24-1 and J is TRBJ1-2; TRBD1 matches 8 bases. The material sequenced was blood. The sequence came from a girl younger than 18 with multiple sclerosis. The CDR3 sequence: CATSDPGQDYGYTF. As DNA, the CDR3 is TGTGCCACCAGTGATCCGGGACAGGACTATGGCTACACCTTC.